These 13 T cell receptor beta chains originate from one sample sequenced in a study of blood T cell repertoires in COVID-19. Using immunoSEQ multiplex PCR, the repertoire was profiled, and TCRdb retains in-frame clones only, with some absent. In the table there are some 110,000 clones, roughly 80% of which are singletons. Sequencing used peripheral blood. These receptors all come from a man aged 25 to 40 with acute or convalescent COVID-19.

This chain connects TRBV3-1 (or the pseudogene TRBV3-2) to TRBJ2-2; D ambiguous. This CDR3 has 12 amino acids. Trimming left V 2 bases short and J 6 bases short, with 4 bases between. In germline, CDR1 is LGHDT, CDR2 YNNKEL (reference sequence). The CDR3 DNA is TGTGCCAGCAGCCAACCAGCCGGGGAGCTGTTTTTT. Amino acids: CASSQPAGELFF.

The rearrangement joins TRBV12-3 or TRBV12-4 to TRBJ2-3; no definite D call. V lost 5 bases and J lost 0, with 6 bases in between. This CDR3 is 13 amino acids long. DNA of the CDR3: TGTGCCAGCAGTGTCTCGAGCACAGATACGCAGTATTTT. Translation: CASSVSSTDTQYF.

This chain connects TRBV6-2 or TRBV6-3 to TRBJ1-2, with 11 nucleotides matching TRBD1. V trimming: 4 bases; J trimming: 8 bases; junction bases outside the gene matches: 6. This CDR3 contains 14 residues. The germline V gene has CDR1 MNHEY and CDR2 SVGEGT. The CDR3 region is CASSSGQGARGYTF. For the CDR3, the DNA is TGTGCCAGCAGTTCCGGACAGGGGGCGCGAGGCTACACCTTC.

The chain links TRBV5-1 to TRBJ2-1; tentatively, D is TRBD2 (5 bases). CDR1 and CDR2 from the germline V gene are SGHRS and YFSETQ. The V end was cut by 0 bases, the J end by 8 bases, with 15 bases between. This CDR3 spans 15 amino acids. The CDR3 DNA follows: TGCGCCAGCAGCTTGGGCCGGGAAGGTAGGTATGAGCAGTTCTTC. Encoded protein: CASSLGREGRYEQFF.

This chain connects TRBV2 to TRBJ1-2; D ambiguous. In germline, CDR1 is SNHLY, CDR2 FYNNEI. V was clipped by 8 bases and J by 1 base, with 11 bases between them. This CDR3 spans 13 amino acids. The CDR3 protein is CASSPSLNYGYTF. The CDR3 DNA is TGTGCCAGCTCTCCAAGCCTTAACTATGGCTACACCTTC.

The chain is built from TRBV9 and TRBJ2-2; possibly TRBD1 for D (5 bases). Between the trimmed V and J ends, which lost 4 bases and 3 bases, there was a span of 13 bases. Per the germline V gene, CDR1 is SGDLS and CDR2 is YYNGEE. The CDR3 consists of 15 residues. CDR3 bases: TGTGCCAGCAGCAGCAGGGTTTCGGACACCGGGGAGCTGTTTTTT. Amino acids: CASSSRVSDTGELFF.

The rearrangement uses TRBV6-1 and TRBJ1-3, with D possibly matching TRBD1 (6 bases). V was cut by 3 bases and J by 2 bases, with 11 bases left in between. CDR1 and CDR2 (germline): MNHNS, SASEGT. This CDR3 has 15 amino acids. As DNA, the CDR3 is TGTGCCAGCAGTGATCAGACAGGCGCTGGAAACACCATATATTTT. It encodes CASSDQTGAGNTIYF.

The rearrangement links TRBV19 to TRBJ1-1; 8 positions agree with TRBD1. The CDR3 has 13 amino acids. The trim removed 6 bases at V and 3 bases at J, leaving 3 bases unmatched. Germline V gene sequence: CDR1 LNHDA, CDR2 SQIVND (reference sequence). The CDR3 reads CASRRGQDTEAFF. CDR3 coding DNA: TGTGCCAGTAGGCGGGGACAGGACACTGAAGCTTTCTTT.

V gene TRBV6-5 combines with J gene TRBJ2-7; 10 bases agree with TRBD2. Germline assignment: CDR1 MNHEY and CDR2 SVGAGI. The CDR3 spans 13 residues. V dropped 7 bases and J dropped 6; count of bases not matched to a gene: 6. This CDR3 reads CASNPGLAIEQYV. The CDR3 region has the DNA TGTGCCAGCAACCCGGGACTAGCGATCGAGCAGTACGTC.

The chain links TRBV27 to TRBJ2-7; D is perhaps TRBD1 (6 bases). Trimming cost V 6 bases and J 5 bases, with 14 bases left between them. Per the germline V gene, CDR1 is MNHEY and CDR2 is SMNVEV (reference sequence). The CDR3 consists of 13 residues. Here the CDR3 DNA reads TGTGCCAGCAGGTCCCTACAGGGTCACGAGCAGTACGTC. Its translation is CASRSLQGHEQYV.

The V and J genes are TRBV6-6 and TRBJ2-7, with a weak D call TRBD1 (5 bases). Germline V gene data show CDR1 as MNHNY and CDR2 as SVGAGI (reference sequence). Trimming shortened V by 6 bases and J by 3 bases, and 9 bases separated the two germline ends. This CDR3 region has 12 residues. CDR3 region: CASSPTDYEQYV. The CDR3 DNA reads as TGTGCCAGCAGCCCGACAGACTACGAGCAGTACGTC.

The chain is built from TRBV19 and TRBJ1-2, with D unresolved. Trimming took off 9 bases at V and 2 bases at J, with 13 bases between the two ends. Germline lookup yields CDR1 LNHDA and CDR2 SQIVND (reference sequence). The CDR3 extends over 13 amino acids. The CDR3 DNA follows: TGTGCCAGCCAGGCCGGCTCGAACTATGGCTACACCTTC. This gives the protein CASQAGSNYGYTF.

This clone has only one observation. The chain links TRBV10-3 to TRBJ1-1, with D tentatively TRBD1 (6 bases). Trimming cost V 7 bases and J 1 base, with 13 bases left between them. This CDR3 is built from 14 residues. Germline CDR1 is ENHRY and CDR2 is SYGVKD. The CDR3 DNA reads as TGTGCCATCAACTCAAAGGACAGGAACACTGAAGCTTTCTTT. Translated, it gives CAINSKDRNTEAFF.